This TCR beta chain emerged from a study of CD8 T cells in Susac syndrome. Looked up from germline, CDR1 is DFQATT and CDR2 is SNEGSKA (reference sequence). The CDR3 is 14 amino acids. V shed 0 bases and J shed 4 bases, with 9 bases lying between them. RNA was extracted with the RNeasy kit, and a quantity of 0.5 to 1 ug was reverse transcribed using random hexamers. TCRdb itself ran the immunoSEQ multiplex PCR reads through MiXCR, one entry per CDR3 protein. The table shows around 170,000 distinct CDR3 sequences, with approximately 96% occurring only once. This chain joins TRBV20-1 and TRBJ2-2; D unresolved. The clonotype comes from a human donor with Susac syndrome. Sequenced input: CD4+ T cells from PBMCs. CDR3 sequence reads: CSARDRRSTGELFF. CDR3 DNA: TGCAGTGCTAGAGATAGGCGTTCCACCGGGGAGCTGTTTTTT.